This TCR beta chain was sequenced for a study of control samples from healthy donors and cancer patients. Germline V CDR1 and CDR2: MDHEN, SYDVKM. V gave up 5 bases and J gave up 2 bases, with 10 bases separating them. This CDR3 is 13 amino acids long. Generated by immunoSEQ multiplex PCR, the TCRdb table keeps only in-frame clones and is missing some. The sample yields around 30,000 clones, less than 95% seen once. The rearrangement uses TRBV28 and TRBJ2-7; D uncertain. This clonotype was obtained from a man aged 55 to 69 in good health. The sequenced sample consisted of blood. The CDR3 bases are TGTGCCAGCAGTCCGGTTAGCCCCTACGAGCAGTACTTC. It translates to CASSPVSPYEQYF.